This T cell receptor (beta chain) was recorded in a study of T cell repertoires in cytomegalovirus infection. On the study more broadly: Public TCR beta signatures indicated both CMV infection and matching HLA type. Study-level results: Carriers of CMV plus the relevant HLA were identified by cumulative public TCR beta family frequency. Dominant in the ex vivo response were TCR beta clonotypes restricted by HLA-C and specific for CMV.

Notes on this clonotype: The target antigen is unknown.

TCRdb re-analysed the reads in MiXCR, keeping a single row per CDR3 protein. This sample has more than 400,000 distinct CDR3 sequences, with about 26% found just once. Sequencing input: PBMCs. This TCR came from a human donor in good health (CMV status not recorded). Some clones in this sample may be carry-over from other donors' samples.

The CDR3 region has the DNA TGTGCCATCAGTGAGTCTTTGGGGAGACTAAACACTGAAGCTTTCTTT. Translation gives CAISESLGRLNTEAFF. The chain uses TRBV10-3 and TRBJ1-1; D unclear. This CDR3 has 16 amino acids. Germline CDR1 is ENHRY and CDR2 is SYGVKD. V was trimmed by 0 bases and J by 2 bases, leaving 13 bases between them.